This is a list of T cell receptor beta chains from one sample in a study of blood T cell repertoires in COVID-19. TCRdb keeps only in-frame clones here, not all; method: immunoSEQ multiplex PCR. The table records 35,000 to 45,000 clones, 79% of them present only once. Specimen: peripheral blood. These receptor sequences come from a man aged 65 to 85 with acute or convalescent COVID-19. Both conserved end residues are part of each CDR3. The order of the fields is J gene, D gene, clone size, V gene, CDR3 DNA, CDR3 protein. The D gene is left open where the match is weak. The size of a clone is reported for some rows only, either as once, few or many, or as a class for expanded clones.

j_gene: TRBJ1-2; d_gene: TRBD1; abundance: once; v_gene: TRBV10-3; CDR3nt: TGTGCCATCAGCGGGACAGGAACTAATGGCTACACCTTC; CDR3aa: CAISGTGTNGYTF
j_gene: TRBJ1-2; d_gene: NA; abundance: few; v_gene: TRBV19; CDR3nt: TGTGCCAGCCGAAAGGGGGCTAACTATGGCTACACCTTC; CDR3aa: CASRKGANYGYTF
j_gene: TRBJ2-6; d_gene: NA; abundance: NA; v_gene: TRBV27; CDR3nt: TGTGCCAGCAGTTTTCTCTCTGGGGCCAACGTCCTGACTTTC; CDR3aa: CASSFLSGANVLTF
j_gene: TRBJ1-1; d_gene: NA; abundance: NA; v_gene: TRBV19; CDR3nt: TGTGCCAGTACTTACGGACATCAATACACTGAAGCTTTCTTT; CDR3aa: CASTYGHQYTEAFF
j_gene: TRBJ2-3; d_gene: NA; abundance: NA; v_gene: TRBV19; CDR3nt: TGTGCCAGTAGTATAGCGGGTCGGGGGATCCGCACAGATACGCAGTATTTT; CDR3aa: CASSIAGRGIRTDTQYF
j_gene: TRBJ1-1; d_gene: TRBD1; abundance: NA; v_gene: TRBV5-1; CDR3nt: TGCGCCAGCAGCTCTAGGCCGGGACAGGGAGGGGGGACTGAAGCTTTCTTT; CDR3aa: CASSSRPGQGGGTEAFF
j_gene: TRBJ2-5; d_gene: TRBD2; abundance: NA; v_gene: TRBV7-2; CDR3nt: TGTGCCAGCAGCTTAGTAGGGTCTCAAGCGGGGGAGACCCAGTACTTC; CDR3aa: CASSLVGSQAGETQYF
j_gene: TRBJ1-3; d_gene: NA; abundance: NA; v_gene: TRBV19; CDR3nt: TGTGCCAGCGGGCTTGAGGGAGGCGCTGGAAACACCATATATTTT; CDR3aa: CASGLEGGAGNTIYF
j_gene: TRBJ2-3; d_gene: TRBD2; abundance: NA; v_gene: TRBV18; CDR3nt: TGTGCCAGCTCACAACAACGGACTAGCGGGACGGTAAATACGCAGTATTTT; CDR3aa: CASSQQRTSGTVNTQYF
j_gene: TRBJ2-2; d_gene: NA; abundance: NA; v_gene: TRBV5-1; CDR3nt: TGCGCCAGCAGCTTGCCCCTCGAAGGAGGGGTCACCGGGGAGCTGTTTTTT; CDR3aa: CASSLPLEGGVTGELFF
j_gene: TRBJ1-5; d_gene: TRBD1; abundance: once; v_gene: TRBV18; CDR3nt: TGTGCCAGCTCACCGGGACAGGGGGGCAATCAGCCCCAGCATTTT; CDR3aa: CASSPGQGGNQPQHF
j_gene: TRBJ1-5; d_gene: NA; abundance: NA; v_gene: TRBV19; CDR3nt: TGTGCCAGTAACGGTCCCTCAAGATCTGATCAGCCCCAGCATTTT; CDR3aa: CASNGPSRSDQPQHF
j_gene: TRBJ2-7; d_gene: NA; abundance: NA; v_gene: TRBV7-2; CDR3nt: TGTGCCAGCAGCTTAGCGACCTCAGGGGCGTCTGGTCAGTACTTC; CDR3aa: CASSLATSGASGQYF
j_gene: TRBJ2-1; d_gene: TRBD2; abundance: few; v_gene: TRBV5-4; CDR3nt: TGTGCCAGCAGCTCCCCCTACGGGGGTAAAGCGGGAGAATCCTACAATGAGCAGTTCTTC; CDR3aa: CASSSPYGGKAGESYNEQFF
j_gene: TRBJ2-3; d_gene: TRBD2; abundance: NA; v_gene: TRBV9; CDR3nt: TGTGCCAGCGGGGGAGCGGGAGAGAGGGGCACAGATACGCAGTATTTT; CDR3aa: CASGGAGERGTDTQYF
j_gene: TRBJ2-1; d_gene: NA; abundance: NA; v_gene: TRBV5-1; CDR3nt: TGCGCCAGCAGCTTTAATCCTTCCTACAATGAGCAGTTCTTC; CDR3aa: CASSFNPSYNEQFF
j_gene: TRBJ2-4; d_gene: TRBD1; abundance: NA; v_gene: TRBV6-5; CDR3nt: TGTGCCAGCAAGACAGGGGTGGGCTCCAAAAACATTCAGTACTTC; CDR3aa: CASKTGVGSKNIQYF
j_gene: TRBJ2-2; d_gene: TRBD1; abundance: NA; v_gene: TRBV5-3; CDR3nt: TGTGCCAGAAGAACCGGGACAGGGGGATCCGGGGAGCTGTTTTTT; CDR3aa: CARRTGTGGSGELFF
j_gene: TRBJ2-6; d_gene: NA; abundance: NA; v_gene: TRBV5-1; CDR3nt: TGCGCCAGCAGCGCCACAGGGTCTGGGGCCAACGTCCTGACTTTC; CDR3aa: CASSATGSGANVLTF
j_gene: TRBJ1-5; d_gene: TRBD1; abundance: NA; v_gene: TRBV11-2; CDR3nt: TGTGCCAGCAGCTTAGATCGGACAGGGAAGCAGCCCCAGCATTTT; CDR3aa: CASSLDRTGKQPQHF
j_gene: TRBJ1-5; d_gene: NA; abundance: NA; v_gene: TRBV18; CDR3nt: TGTGCCAGCTCACCAGGGGCGGATCAGCCCCAGCATTTT; CDR3aa: CASSPGADQPQHF
j_gene: TRBJ2-1; d_gene: NA; abundance: NA; v_gene: TRBV13; CDR3nt: TGTGCCAGCAGCGCACTGCACAATGAGCAGTTCTTC; CDR3aa: CASSALHNEQFF
j_gene: TRBJ2-1; d_gene: TRBD1; abundance: NA; v_gene: TRBV28; CDR3nt: TGTGCCAGCAGTTTAGAACAGGGGGACAATGAGCAGTTCTTC; CDR3aa: CASSLEQGDNEQFF